This section outlines one T cell receptor (beta chain) sequence together with its context. The antigen is not known. Primers: 60 Vbeta forward and 13 Jbeta reverse. Produced via immunoSEQ multiplex PCR; TCRdb's table is partial and in-frame only. The profile shows 150,000 to 200,000 clones, around 76% of them singletons. This entry is derived from a study of cytomegalovirus exposure and HLA in healthy donors. Study-level findings and limits: In vitro work confirmed that a few CMV-associated chains recognize CMV antigens. TRBV6-2, TRBV6-3 and some other V segments were excluded as indistinguishable.

The V gene lost 5 bases and the J gene lost 6 bases, with 7 bases spanning the gap. Germline V gene lookup returns CDR1 DFQATT and CDR2 SNEGSKA (reference sequence). The length of the CDR3 is 10 residues. This receptor was identified in a middle-aged man in good health and CMV-seropositive. The sequencing sample was made of PBMCs. The gene calls are TRBV20-1 and TRBJ2-5; no clear D. CDR3 bases: TGCAGTGCTCTCGTTAAGACCCAGTACTTC. Translation: CSALVKTQYF.